Below, 21 T cell receptor beta chains from the same sample are listed, as sequenced in a study of cytomegalovirus exposure and HLA in healthy donors. 13 Jbeta primers and 60 Vbeta primers were used for the PCR. Clones were sequenced by immunoSEQ multiplex PCR, and TCRdb holds only the in-frame ones, with some missing. The table has about 150,000 clones, around 67% seen once. Sequencing input: PBMCs. The receptors originated from a woman aged 18 to 35 in good health and CMV-seronegative.

This clone was counted only a few times. The chain has TRBV15 and TRBJ2-5; TRBD1 is a possible D gene (6 bases). This CDR3 has 15 amino acids. The V gene lost 0 bases and the J gene lost 2 bases, with 10 bases spanning the gap. The V gene's germline CDR1 is LNHNV and CDR2 YYDKDF (reference sequence). As DNA, the CDR3 is TGTGCCACCAGCAGAGATCGAACAGGGCAAGAGACCCAGTACTTC. It encodes CATSRDRTGQETQYF.

This clone came up a few times. The chain combines TRBV7-2 with TRBJ2-1; the D is unclear. This CDR3 region has 13 residues. Trimming removed 5 bases from V and 3 bases from J, with 8 bases in between. Germline V gene sequence: CDR1 SGHTA, CDR2 FQGNSA. CDR3 in amino acids: CASSPIFYNEQFF. The CDR3 nucleotides are TGTGCCAGCAGCCCTATTTTCTACAATGAGCAGTTCTTC.

J is TRBJ1-1 and V is TRBV28; D gene uncertain. The germline V gene has CDR1 MDHEN and CDR2 SYDVKM. V lost 3 bases, J lost 4 bases, and 9 bases lay in between. The CDR3 runs to 13 residues. CDR3 DNA: TGTGCCAGCAGTTTTCAGGTGCCCACTGAAGCTTTCTTT. As protein: CASSFQVPTEAFF.

The V gene is TRBV7-8, the J gene TRBJ1-1, with 8 bases that match TRBD1. Germline lookup yields CDR1 SGHVS and CDR2 FQNEAQ. The CDR3 has 18 amino acids. V lost 0 bases to trimming and J lost 0 bases; unmatched junction nucleotides: 9. The CDR3 DNA reads as TGTGCCAGCAGCTTAGCCGACAGGGGAGCCCTGATGAACACTGAAGCTTTCTTT. It yields the protein CASSLADRGALMNTEAFF. The entire variable domain, with the rest obtained from reference TRBV7-8 and TRBJ1-1, is as follows: GAGVSQSPRYKVAKRGQDVALRCDPISGHVSLFWYQQALGQGPEFLTYFQNEAQLDKSGLPSDRFFAERPEGSVSTLKIQRTQQEDSAVYLCASSLADRGALMNTEAFFGQGTRLTVV.

This sequence joins TRBV29-1 and TRBJ1-1; D gene ambiguous. The CDR3 covers 11 residues. CDR1 is SQVTM and CDR2 is ANQGSEA in the germline V gene. The germline V and J ends were trimmed by 2 bases and 10 bases, with 11 bases remaining between them. Here the CDR3 DNA reads TGCAGCGTTGAAAGTGTACAGTTAGCTTTCTTT. As protein: CSVESVQLAFF.

A single count supports this clone. This sequence joins TRBV2 and TRBJ2-4; 10 bases align to TRBD2. The CDR3 covers 17 residues. V lost 6 bases, J lost 0 bases, and 8 bases stayed unmatched. Germline V gene data show CDR1 as SNHLY and CDR2 as FYNNEI. The CDR3 DNA sequence: TGTGCCAGCAGCGCCCCCCGACTAGCGGGAGCCAAAAACATTCAGTACTTC. It yields the protein CASSAPRLAGAKNIQYF.

This chain links TRBV29-1 with TRBJ1-5; 8 bases align to TRBD1. V lost 5 bases to trimming and J lost 3 bases; unmatched junction nucleotides: 9. This CDR3 contains 15 residues. Germline CDR1 SQVTM, CDR2 ANQGSEA. The CDR3 DNA sequence: TGCAGCGTTTCGACCGGGACAGGCCTCAATCAGCCCCAGCATTTT. Protein sequence: CSVSTGTGLNQPQHF.

The CDR3 DNA follows: TGTGCCTGGAGTCCGAGATCCAATCAGCCCCAGCATTTT. This gives the protein CAWSPRSNQPQHF. This chain links TRBV30 with TRBJ1-5; D is unclear. The length of the CDR3 is 13 residues. Germline-derived CDR1 and CDR2 are GTSNPN and SVGIG (reference sequence). With 2 bases removed from V and 3 bases from J, the gap between germline ends came to 8 bases.

This chain uses TRBV6-1 with TRBJ1-1, with 7 bases that match TRBD1. Germline assignment: CDR1 MNHNS and CDR2 SASEGT. The CDR3 is 15 amino acids. The ends lost 1 base at V and 4 bases at J; junction bases unmatched: 6. In DNA form, the CDR3 reads TGTGCCAGCAGTGAAGGACAGGGAATCGGCACTGAAGCTTTCTTT. Translated: CASSEGQGIGTEAFF.

The V and J genes are TRBV21-1 and TRBJ1-3; TRBD1 is taken as the D call from the table, unchecked against the DNA. TRBV21-1 is shown as a pseudogene. This CDR3 comprises 19 residues. The CDR3 sequence is CASSNRTGRGILSGNTIYF. The CDR3 bases are TGTGCCAGCAGCAATAGGACAGGGCGGGGGATTCTCTCTGGAAACACCATATATTTT.

The chain links TRBV4-3 to TRBJ2-5; 15 nucleotides agree with TRBD2. The CDR3 is made up of 16 amino acids. J gave up 5 bases and V 1 base, and 2 bases lay outside the gene matches. From germline, CDR1 is LGHNA and CDR2 YSLEER. CDR3 coding DNA: TGCGCCAGCAGCCAAGGGACTAGCGGGAGGGGGGAGACCCAGTACTTC. This codes for CASSQGTSGRGETQYF.

This chain connects TRBV29-1 to TRBJ1-1, with D tentatively TRBD1 (5 bases). Between the trimmed V and J ends, which lost 6 bases and 0 bases, there was a span of 14 bases. CDR1 is SQVTM and CDR2 is ANQGSEA in the germline V gene. This CDR3 has 14 residues. As DNA, the CDR3 is TGCAGCGTGAATCCGGGACTCATGAACACTGAAGCTTTCTTT. This gives the protein CSVNPGLMNTEAFF.

In its sample, this clone was seen once. The V and J genes are TRBV4-3 and TRBJ2-2, with 9 bases identical to TRBD1. The CDR3 has 16 amino acids. Trimming removed 3 bases from V and 3 bases from J; junction bases left unmatched: 5. The V gene's germline CDR1 is LGHNA and CDR2 YSLEER. CDR3 in amino acids: CASSHNRGLDTGELFF. The CDR3 nucleotides are TGCGCCAGCAGCCACAACAGGGGGCTTGACACCGGGGAGCTGTTTTTT.

The chain joins TRBV11-2 to TRBJ2-5, with D uncertain. The CDR3 extends over 13 amino acids. Trimming removed 3 bases from V and 5 bases from J, with 10 bases in between. From germline, CDR1 is SGHAT and CDR2 FQNNGV. The CDR3 here is CASSFSLWETQYF. CDR3 nucleotides: TGTGCCAGCAGCTTTAGCCTATGGGAGACCCAGTACTTC.

The rearrangement links TRBV18 to TRBJ2-7; TRBD1 is a possible D gene (6 bases). The CDR3 sequence is 14 residues long. Germline-derived CDR1 and CDR2 are KGHSH and LQKENI. The ends were cut back, 3 bases at V and 7 bases at J, with 16 bases in the middle. CDR3 nucleotide sequence: TGTGCCAGCTCACCGGGCAGGGGCCCCTGGGAGCAGTACTTC. Translating gives CASSPGRGPWEQYF.

This clone has more than one count but fewer than ten. This chain joins TRBV4-3 and TRBJ1-5; D remains unclear. Looked up from germline, CDR1 is LGHNA and CDR2 is YSLEER. The CDR3 is made up of 16 amino acids. V was clipped by 4 bases and J by 6 bases, with 19 bases between them. The CDR3 coding sequence is TGCGCCAGCAGCCCTCGTTTTCGGGGTCAAGGTCAGCCCCAGCATTTT. This encodes CASSPRFRGQGQPQHF.

The V call is TRBV9, the J call TRBJ2-5; 8 bases match TRBD2. Matching the DNA end better, TRBJ2-7 makes the J call doubtful. Germline loops: CDR1 SGDLS, CDR2 YYNGEE. The CDR3 runs 16 residues. This CDR3 reads CASSVEGRGAIDEQYF. CDR3 sequence (DNA): TGTGCCAGCAGCGTAGAGGGGCGGGGGGCTATTGACGAGCAGTACTTC.

J is TRBJ1-1 and V is TRBV6-5; unclear D gene. The CDR3 is 14 residues long. Trimming removed 0 bases at V and 3 bases at J, with 8 bases between. Germline values: CDR1 MNHEY, CDR2 SVGAGI. DNA for the CDR3: TGTGCCAGCAGTTACTCGTCCAGCGACACTGAAGCTTTCTTT. Translated, it gives CASSYSSSDTEAFF.

The chain carries TRBV6-1 and TRBJ2-1, with TRBD1 matching 8 bases. The CDR3 covers 13 residues. Germline lookup yields CDR1 MNHNS and CDR2 SASEGT. With 6 bases clipped from V and 6 bases from J, the junction kept 4 bases outside the gene matches. The CDR3 is CASSGTGRNEQFF. In DNA, the CDR3 is TGTGCCAGCAGCGGGACAGGTCGCAATGAGCAGTTCTTC.

The V call is TRBV18, the J call TRBJ1-1; 8 bases align to TRBD1. V lost 3 bases and J lost 4; bases outside the gene matches: 7. Germline loops: CDR1 KGHSH, CDR2 LQKENI. The length of the CDR3 is 15 residues. The CDR3 nucleotides read TGTGCCAGCTCACCTCGACAGGGGCGGGGCACTGAAGCTTTCTTT. This codes for CASSPRQGRGTEAFF.

The V and J genes are TRBV9 and TRBJ2-1; 9 bases map to TRBD2. The J segment lost 6 bases and the V segment lost 2 bases, leaving 6 bases of the junction unmatched. This CDR3 comprises 15 residues. Germline lookup yields CDR1 SGDLS and CDR2 YYNGEE. CDR3 sequence (DNA): TGTGCCAGCAGCGTTTCTAGCGGGGCAATCAATGAGCAGTTCTTC. Translation gives CASSVSSGAINEQFF.